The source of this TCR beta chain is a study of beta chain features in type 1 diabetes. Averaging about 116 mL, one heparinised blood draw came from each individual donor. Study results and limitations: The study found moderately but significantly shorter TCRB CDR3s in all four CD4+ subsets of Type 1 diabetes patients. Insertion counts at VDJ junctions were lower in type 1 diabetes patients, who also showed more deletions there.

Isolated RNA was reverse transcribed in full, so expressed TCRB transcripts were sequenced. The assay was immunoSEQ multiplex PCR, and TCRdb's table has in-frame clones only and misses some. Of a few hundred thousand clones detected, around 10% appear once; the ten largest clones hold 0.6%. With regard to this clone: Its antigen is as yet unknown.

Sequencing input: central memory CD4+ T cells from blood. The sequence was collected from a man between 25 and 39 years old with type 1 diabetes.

The DNA of the CDR3 is TGTGCCAGCAGTTTAACGGACGGAGACTATGGCTACACCTTC. Its translation is CASSLTDGDYGYTF. This chain links TRBV27 with TRBJ1-2, with no clear D. V was trimmed by 2 bases and J by 3 bases, leaving 10 bases between them. CDR1 MNHEY and CDR2 SMNVEV come from the germline V gene (reference sequence). CDR3 length: 14 amino acids.